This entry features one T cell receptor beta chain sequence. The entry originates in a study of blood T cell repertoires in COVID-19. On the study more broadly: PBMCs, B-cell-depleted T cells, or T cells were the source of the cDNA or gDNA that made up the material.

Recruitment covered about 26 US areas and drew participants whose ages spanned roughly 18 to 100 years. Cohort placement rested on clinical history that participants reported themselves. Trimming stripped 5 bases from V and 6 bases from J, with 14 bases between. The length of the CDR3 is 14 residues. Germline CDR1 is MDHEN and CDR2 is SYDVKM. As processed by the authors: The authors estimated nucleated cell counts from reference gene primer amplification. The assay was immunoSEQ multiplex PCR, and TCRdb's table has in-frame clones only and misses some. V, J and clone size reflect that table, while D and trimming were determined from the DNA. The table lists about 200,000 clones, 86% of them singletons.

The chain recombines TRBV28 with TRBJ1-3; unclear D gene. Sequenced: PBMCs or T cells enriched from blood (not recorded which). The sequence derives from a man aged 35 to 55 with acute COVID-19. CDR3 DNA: TGTGCCAGCAGTGGCGCGGCCGAGGAAAACACCATATATTTT. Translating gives CASSGAAEENTIYF. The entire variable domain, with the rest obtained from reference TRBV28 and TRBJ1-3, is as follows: DVKVTQSSRYLVKRTGEKVFLECVQDMDHENMFWYRQDPGLGLRLIYFSYDVKMKEKGDIPEGYSVSREKKERFSLILESASTNQTSMYLCASSGAAEENTIYFGEGSWLTVV.